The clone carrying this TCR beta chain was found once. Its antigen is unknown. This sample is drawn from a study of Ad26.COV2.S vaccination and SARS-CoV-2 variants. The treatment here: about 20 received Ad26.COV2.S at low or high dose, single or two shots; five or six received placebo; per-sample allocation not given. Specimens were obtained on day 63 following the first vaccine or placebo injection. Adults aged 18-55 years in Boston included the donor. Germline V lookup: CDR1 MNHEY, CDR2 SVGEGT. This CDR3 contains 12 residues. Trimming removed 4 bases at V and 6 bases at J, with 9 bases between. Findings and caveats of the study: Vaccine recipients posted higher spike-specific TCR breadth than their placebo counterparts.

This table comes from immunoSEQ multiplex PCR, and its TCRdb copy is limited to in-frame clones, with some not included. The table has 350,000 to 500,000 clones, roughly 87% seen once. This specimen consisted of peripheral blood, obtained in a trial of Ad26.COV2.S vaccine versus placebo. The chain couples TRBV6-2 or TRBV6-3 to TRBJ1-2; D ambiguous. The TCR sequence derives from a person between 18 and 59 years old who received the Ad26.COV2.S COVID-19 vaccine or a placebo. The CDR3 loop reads CASSSYSHGYTF. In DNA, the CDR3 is TGTGCCAGCAGTTCGTACAGCCATGGCTACACCTTC.